This T cell receptor (beta chain) emerged from a study of blood T cell repertoires in COVID-19. Turning to the study itself: Donors in the United States, Italy and Spain gave samples during acute or convalescent COVID-19. The analysed material was cDNA or gDNA that came from T cells, B-cell-depleted T cells, or PBMCs.

Original processing notes: Amplification from reference gene primers served as the basis for estimated nucleated cell counts. Sequencing was performed with immunoSEQ multiplex PCR; in TCRdb, only in-frame clones are kept and a portion is missing. The V and J calls and clone size come from that table; D and trimming were worked out from the DNA. Among 160,000 or so clones, roughly nine tenths were seen once, and the ten largest hold around 14%. The sequenced material came from peripheral blood. The receptor's source is a middle-aged woman with acute or convalescent COVID-19.

CDR3 DNA sequence: TGCGCCAGCAGCTTAGGACAGTCCTATGGCTACACCTTC. The encoded protein is CASSLGQSYGYTF. The chain combines TRBV5-1 with TRBJ1-2, with a weak D call TRBD1 (6 bases). Trimming shortened V by 2 bases and J by 4 bases, and 9 bases separated the two germline ends. CDR3 length equals 13 residues. CDR1 is SGHRS, CDR2 YFSETQ, per germline.